This TCR beta chain was identified during a study of cytomegalovirus exposure and HLA in healthy donors. Points from the study as a whole: Productive status was seen about 90% or about 30% of the time for most TCR beta V segments in an earlier analysis.

As concerns this clone: The antigen is unknown.

J gave up 6 bases and V 4 bases, and 17 bases lay outside the gene matches. CDR1 MGHRA and CDR2 YSYEKL come from the germline V gene. CDR3 size: 18 residues. 60 Vbeta and 13 Jbeta primers were used in PCR. Produced via immunoSEQ multiplex PCR; TCRdb's table is partial and in-frame only. The sample lists about 160,000 clones; around 77% were seen once. This chain links TRBV4-1 with TRBJ2-3; 9 bases map to TRBD2. The sample was PBMCs. This sequence was found in a woman aged 25 to 45 in good health and CMV-seronegative. CDR3 bases: TGCGCCAGCAGCCCCCGTTTTAATTGGCGGGGGGGCGGGGATACGCAGTATTTT. This codes for CASSPRFNWRGGGDTQYF.